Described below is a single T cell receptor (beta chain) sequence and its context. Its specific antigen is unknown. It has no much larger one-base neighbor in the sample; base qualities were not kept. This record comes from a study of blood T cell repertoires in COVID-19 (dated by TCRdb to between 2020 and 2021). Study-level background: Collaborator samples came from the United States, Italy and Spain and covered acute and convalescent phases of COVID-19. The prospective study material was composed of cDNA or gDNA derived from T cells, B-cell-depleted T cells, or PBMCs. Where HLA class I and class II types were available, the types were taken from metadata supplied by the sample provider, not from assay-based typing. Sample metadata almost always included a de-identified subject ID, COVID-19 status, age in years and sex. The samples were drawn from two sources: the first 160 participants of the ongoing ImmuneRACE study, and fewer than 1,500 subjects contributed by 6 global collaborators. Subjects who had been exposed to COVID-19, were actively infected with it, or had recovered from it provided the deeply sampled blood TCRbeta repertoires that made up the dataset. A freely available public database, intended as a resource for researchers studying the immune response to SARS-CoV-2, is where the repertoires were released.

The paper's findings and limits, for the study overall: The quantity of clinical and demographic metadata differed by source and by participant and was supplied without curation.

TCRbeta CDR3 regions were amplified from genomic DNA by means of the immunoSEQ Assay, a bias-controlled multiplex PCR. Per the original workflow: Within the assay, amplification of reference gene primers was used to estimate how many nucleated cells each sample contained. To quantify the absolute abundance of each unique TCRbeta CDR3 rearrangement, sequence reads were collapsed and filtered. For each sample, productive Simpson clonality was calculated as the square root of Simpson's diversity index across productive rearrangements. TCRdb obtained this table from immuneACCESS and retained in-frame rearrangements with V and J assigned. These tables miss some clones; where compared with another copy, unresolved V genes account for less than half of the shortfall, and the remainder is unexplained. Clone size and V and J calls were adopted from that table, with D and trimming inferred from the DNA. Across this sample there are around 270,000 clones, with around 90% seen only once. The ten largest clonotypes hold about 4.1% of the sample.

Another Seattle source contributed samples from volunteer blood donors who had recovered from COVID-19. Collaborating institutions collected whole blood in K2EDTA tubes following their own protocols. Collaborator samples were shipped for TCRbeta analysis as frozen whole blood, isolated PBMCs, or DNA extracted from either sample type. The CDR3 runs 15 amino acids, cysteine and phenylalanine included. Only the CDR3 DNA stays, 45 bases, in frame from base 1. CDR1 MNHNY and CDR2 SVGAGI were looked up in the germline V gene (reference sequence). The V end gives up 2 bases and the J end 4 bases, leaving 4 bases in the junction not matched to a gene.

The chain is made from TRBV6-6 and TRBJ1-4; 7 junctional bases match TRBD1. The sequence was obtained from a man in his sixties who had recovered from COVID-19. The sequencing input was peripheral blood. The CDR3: CASSYPTGLNEKLFF. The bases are TGTGCCAGCAGTTACCCGACAGGGCTTAATGAAAAACTGTTTTTT.